These T cell receptor beta chains were read from a single sample in a study of T-cell reconstitution after alpha-beta-depleted transplantation in children. From the PCR reads, TCRdb called clonotypes with MiXCR, one entry per CDR3 protein. This repertoire shows about 280,000 distinct CDR3 sequences, 9.5% to 13% found once; its top ten account for about 20%. The source material was peripheral blood, sampled 180 days after TCRalphabeta/CD19-depleted stem cell transplant. The receptors come from a male patient between 2 and 10 years old who had a stem cell transplant for chronic granulomatous disease, so the T cells may come from the graft donor. The CDR3 runs from the conserved cysteine through the conserved F or W. Each record gives: V gene, clone size, D gene, J gene, CDR3 DNA, CDR3 protein. D genes are given only for firm matches. Not every row has a clone size; where given, it reads once, few, many or a size class.

TRBV5-5,many,.,TRBJ2-1,TGTGCCAGCAGCTTGCCAAGATACAATGAGCAGTTCTTC,CASSLPRYNEQFF
TRBV7-2,many,.,TRBJ1-2,TGTGCCAGCAGCGAGCCTGGAAACTATGGCTACACCTTC,CASSEPGNYGYTF
TRBV28,many,.,TRBJ1-5,TGTGCCAGCAGTTCGCCACAGGGCGGGAGTAATCAGCCCCAGCATTTT,CASSSPQGGSNQPQHF
TRBV3-1,.,.,TRBJ2-7,TGTGCCAGCAGCCAAGAACCAGGGTGGTCCTACGAGCAGTACTTC,CASSQEPGWSYEQYF
TRBV29-1,many,.,TRBJ1-1,TGCAGCGTTGCAAGGGGTGGGAACACTGAAGCTTTCTTT,CSVARGGNTEAFF
TRBV7-2,many,.,TRBJ2-7,TGTGCCAGCAGCTTAGGACCAGACTACGAGCAGTACTTC,CASSLGPDYEQYF
TRBV2,many,.,TRBJ2-3,TGTGCCAGCAGTGTTGGTTTACGACAGATCACAGATACGCAGTATTTT,CASSVGLRQITDTQYF
TRBV5-1,many,.,TRBJ2-1,TGCGCCAGCAAAAAAGACGGTCCCGCGTACAATGAGCAGTTCTTC,CASKKDGPAYNEQFF
TRBV5-4,.,TRBD2,TRBJ2-1,TGTGCCAGCAGATTACTAGCGGGAGGCTTTGAGCAGTTCTTC,CASRLLAGGFEQFF
TRBV7-9,few,.,TRBJ1-1,TGTGCCAGCAGCCCCCCCCCCGGGGGAGGGACTGAAGCTTTCTTT,CASSPPPGGGTEAFF
TRBV20-1,many,.,TRBJ2-3,TGCAGTGCTAGAGTTTTGGACTCCCTCACAGATACGCAGTATTTT,CSARVLDSLTDTQYF
TRBV5-5,many,TRBD2,TRBJ2-7,TGTGCCAGCAGCTTGCGCGGGGGGTCCACACGGGACGAGCAGTACTTC,CASSLRGGSTRDEQYF